The source of this TCR beta chain is a study of identical twins. Template switching added a universal primer binding site, and final cDNA carried unique molecular identifiers. TCRdb recomputed calls from the 5' RACE reads with MiXCR, one row per CDR3 protein. The sample has roughly 540,000 distinct CDR3 sequences, roughly a fifth seen once. J was trimmed by 3 bases and V by 2 bases; bases with no gene match: 8. Looked up from germline, CDR1 is SGDLS and CDR2 is YYNGEE. The length of the CDR3 is 16 residues. This sample was also put to use in a study of T cells expressing NK-cell markers. From that paper: TCR beta repertoires came from sorted CD3+CD56+NKG2C+, CD3+CD56+NKG2C- and CD3+CD56-NKG2C+ T cells.

The TCR comes from a woman between 18 and 30 years old in good health. The specimen sequenced was CD4+ T cells sorted from blood. The chain uses TRBV9 and TRBJ2-1; 7 bases line up with TRBD2. As DNA, the CDR3 is TGTGCCAGCAGCGTCGAGCGGGGACTATTCTACAATGAGCAGTTCTTC. Protein sequence: CASSVERGLFYNEQFF.